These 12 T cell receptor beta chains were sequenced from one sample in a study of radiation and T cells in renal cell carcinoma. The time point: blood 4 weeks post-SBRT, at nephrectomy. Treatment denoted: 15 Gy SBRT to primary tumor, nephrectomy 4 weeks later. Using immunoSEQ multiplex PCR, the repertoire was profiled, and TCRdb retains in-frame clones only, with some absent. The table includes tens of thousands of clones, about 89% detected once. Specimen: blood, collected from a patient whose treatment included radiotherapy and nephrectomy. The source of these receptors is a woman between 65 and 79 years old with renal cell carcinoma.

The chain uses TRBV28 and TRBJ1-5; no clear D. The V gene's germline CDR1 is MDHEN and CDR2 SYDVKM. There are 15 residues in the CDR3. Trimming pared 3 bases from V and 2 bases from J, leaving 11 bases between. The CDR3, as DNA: TGTGCCAGCAGTTTGCCCCTAGCGGGCAATCAGCCCCAGCATTTT. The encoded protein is CASSLPLAGNQPQHF.

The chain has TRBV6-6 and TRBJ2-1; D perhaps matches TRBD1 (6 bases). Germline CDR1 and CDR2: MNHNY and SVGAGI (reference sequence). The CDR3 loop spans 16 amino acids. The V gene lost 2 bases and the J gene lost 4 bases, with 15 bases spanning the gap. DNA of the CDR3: TGTGCCAGCAGTTACCCGACAGGTCCGAAATACAATGAGCAGTTCTTC. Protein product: CASSYPTGPKYNEQFF.

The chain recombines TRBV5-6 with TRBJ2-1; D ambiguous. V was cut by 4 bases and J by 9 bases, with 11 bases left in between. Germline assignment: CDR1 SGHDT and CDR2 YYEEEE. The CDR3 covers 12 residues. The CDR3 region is CASSMTWGEQFF. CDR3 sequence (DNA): TGTGCCAGCAGCATGACCTGGGGTGAGCAGTTCTTC.

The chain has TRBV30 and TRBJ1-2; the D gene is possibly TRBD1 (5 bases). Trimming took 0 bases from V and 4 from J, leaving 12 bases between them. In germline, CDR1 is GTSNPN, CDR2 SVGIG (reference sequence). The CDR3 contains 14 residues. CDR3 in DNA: TGTGCCTGGAGTGTAATACGGGGGGGCTATGGCTACACCTTC. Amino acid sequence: CAWSVIRGGYGYTF.

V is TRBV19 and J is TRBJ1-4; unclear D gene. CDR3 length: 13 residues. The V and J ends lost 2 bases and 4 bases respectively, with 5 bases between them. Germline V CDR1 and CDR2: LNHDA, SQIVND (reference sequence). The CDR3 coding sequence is TGTGCCAGTAGTATAAATCTTAATGAAAAACTGTTTTTT. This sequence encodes CASSINLNEKLFF. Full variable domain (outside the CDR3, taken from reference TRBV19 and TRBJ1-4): DGGITQSPKYLFRKEGQNVTLSCEQNLNHDAMYWYRQDPGQGLRLIYYSQIVNDFQKGDIAEGYSVSREKKESFPLTVTSAQKNPTAFYLCASSINLNEKLFFGSGTQLSVL.

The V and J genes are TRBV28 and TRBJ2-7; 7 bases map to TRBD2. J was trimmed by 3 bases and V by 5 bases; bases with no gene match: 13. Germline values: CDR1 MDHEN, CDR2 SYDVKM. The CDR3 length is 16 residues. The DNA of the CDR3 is TGTGCCAGCAGTCCTCTGAGGACGGGGGGAATCTACGAGCAGTACTTC. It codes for CASSPLRTGGIYEQYF.

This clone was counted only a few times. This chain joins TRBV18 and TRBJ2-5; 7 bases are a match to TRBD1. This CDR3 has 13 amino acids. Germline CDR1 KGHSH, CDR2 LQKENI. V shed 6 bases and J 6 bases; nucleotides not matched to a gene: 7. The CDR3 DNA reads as TGTGCCAGCTCGTCCGACAGGGCGAAGACCCAGTACTTC. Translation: CASSSDRAKTQYF.

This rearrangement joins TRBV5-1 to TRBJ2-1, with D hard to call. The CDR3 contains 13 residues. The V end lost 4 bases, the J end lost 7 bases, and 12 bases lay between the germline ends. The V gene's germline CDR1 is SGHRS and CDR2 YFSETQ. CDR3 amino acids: CASSPTLENEQFF. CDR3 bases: TGCGCCAGCAGCCCCACCCTCGAAAATGAGCAGTTCTTC.

CDR3: CASSQGQGGQPQHF. The CDR3 DNA sequence: TGCGCCAGCAGTCAAGGCCAGGGGGGGCAGCCCCAGCATTTT. The chain recombines TRBV5-1 with TRBJ1-5; 7 bases map to TRBD1. The CDR3 sequence is 14 residues long. V shed 5 bases and J 7 bases; nucleotides not matched to a gene: 9. The germline gives CDR1 SGHRS, CDR2 YFSETQ. The variable domain in full, with the rest retrieved from reference TRBV5-1 and TRBJ1-5, is KAGVTQTPRYLIKTRGQQVTLSCSPISGHRSVSWYQQTPGQGLQFLFEYFSETQRNKGNFPGRFSGRQFSNSRSEMNVSTLELGDSALYLCASSQGQGGQPQHFGDGTRLSIL.

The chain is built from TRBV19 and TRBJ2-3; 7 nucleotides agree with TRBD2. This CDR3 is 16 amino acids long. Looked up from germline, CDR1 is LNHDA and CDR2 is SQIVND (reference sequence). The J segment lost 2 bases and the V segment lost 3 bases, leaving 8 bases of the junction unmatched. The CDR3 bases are TGTGCCAGTAGTATTCGGGGGGATTTCCTCACAGATACGCAGTATTTT. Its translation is CASSIRGDFLTDTQYF.

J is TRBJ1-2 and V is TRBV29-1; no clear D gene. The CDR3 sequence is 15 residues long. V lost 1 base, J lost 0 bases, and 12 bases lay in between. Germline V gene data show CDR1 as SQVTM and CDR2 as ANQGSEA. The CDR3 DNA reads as TGCAGCGTTGAAGTAGGGCGCAGCGCTAACTATGGCTACACCTTC. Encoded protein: CSVEVGRSANYGYTF.

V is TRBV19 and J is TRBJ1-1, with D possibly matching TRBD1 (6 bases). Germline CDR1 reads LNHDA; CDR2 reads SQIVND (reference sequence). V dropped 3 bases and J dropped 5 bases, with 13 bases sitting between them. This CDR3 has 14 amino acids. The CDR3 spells CASSMGGRGTEAFF. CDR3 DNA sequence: TGTGCCAGTAGTATGGGGGGGCGCGGGACTGAAGCTTTCTTT.